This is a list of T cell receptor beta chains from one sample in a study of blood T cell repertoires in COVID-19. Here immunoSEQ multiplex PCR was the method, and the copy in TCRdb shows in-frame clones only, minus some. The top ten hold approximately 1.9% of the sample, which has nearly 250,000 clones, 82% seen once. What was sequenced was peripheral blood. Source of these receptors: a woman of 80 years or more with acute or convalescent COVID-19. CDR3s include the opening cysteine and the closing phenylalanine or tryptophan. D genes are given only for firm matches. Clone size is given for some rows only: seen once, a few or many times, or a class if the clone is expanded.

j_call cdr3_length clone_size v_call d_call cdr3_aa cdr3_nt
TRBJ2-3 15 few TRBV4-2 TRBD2 CASSHGGSGTDTQYF TGTGCCAGCAGCCACGGCGGGAGTGGCACAGATACGCAGTATTTT
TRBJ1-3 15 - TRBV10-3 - CAIRTQKSSGNTIYF TGTGCCATCAGGACACAGAAGAGCTCTGGAAACACCATATATTTT
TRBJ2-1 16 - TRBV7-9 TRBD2 CASSERLAGGHNEQFF TGTGCCAGCAGCGAGCGACTAGCGGGAGGGCACAATGAGCAGTTCTTC
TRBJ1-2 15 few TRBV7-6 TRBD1 CASSLGGQGAGGYTF TGTGCCAGCAGCTTAGGGGGACAGGGGGCCGGTGGCTACACCTTC
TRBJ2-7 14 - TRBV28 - CASSELTGSYEQYF TGTGCCAGCAGTGAACTCACAGGCTCCTACGAGCAGTACTTC
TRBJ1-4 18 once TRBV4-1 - CASSQERRVLGRNEKLFF TGCGCCAGCAGCCAAGAACGGAGGGTCTTGGGACGCAATGAAAAACTGTTTTTT
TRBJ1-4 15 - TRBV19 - CASRVLQGSNEKLFF TGTGCCAGTAGGGTGCTCCAGGGGTCTAATGAAAAACTGTTTTTT
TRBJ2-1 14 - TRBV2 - CASSLARGANEQFF TGTGCCAGCAGTTTAGCCCGTGGGGCCAATGAGCAGTTCTTC
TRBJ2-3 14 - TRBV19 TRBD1 CASSRGQNKDTQYF TGTGCCAGTAGTAGGGGACAGAATAAAGATACGCAGTATTTT
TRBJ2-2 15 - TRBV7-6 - CASSLEFRYRGELFF TGTGCCAGCAGCTTAGAGTTTCGGTACAGAGGGGAGCTGTTTTTT
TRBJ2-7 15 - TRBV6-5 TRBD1 CASSLRDRGPYEQYF TGTGCCAGCAGCTTACGGGACAGGGGCCCCTACGAGCAGTACTTC
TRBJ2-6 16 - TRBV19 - CASSPTGYSGANVLTF TGTGCCAGTAGTCCCACAGGGTACTCTGGGGCCAACGTCCTGACTTTC
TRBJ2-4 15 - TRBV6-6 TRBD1 CASSYVTGVMNIQYF TGTGCCAGCAGTTACGTGACAGGGGTGATGAACATTCAGTACTTC
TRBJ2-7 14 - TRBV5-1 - CASSLGSGSYEQYF TGCGCCAGCAGCTTGGGCTCAGGTTCCTACGAGCAGTACTTC
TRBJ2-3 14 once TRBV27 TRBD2 CASSPKRGSDTQYF TGTGCCAGCAGTCCCAAGCGGGGTTCAGATACGCAGTATTTT
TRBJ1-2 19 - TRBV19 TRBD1 CASRASEVGQGLSNYGYTF TGTGCCAGTAGGGCCTCGGAGGTAGGACAGGGTCTCTCTAACTATGGCTACACCTTC
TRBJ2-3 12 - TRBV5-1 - CASSILTDTQYF TGCGCCAGCAGTATACTAACCGACACGCAGTATTTT
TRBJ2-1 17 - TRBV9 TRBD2 CASSVAGSGGWGGEQFF TGTGCCAGCAGCGTAGCCGGTAGCGGGGGATGGGGAGGTGAGCAGTTCTTC
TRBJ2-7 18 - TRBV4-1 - CASSQDRGPGGHSYEQYF TGCGCCAGCAGCCAAGATCGGGGCCCCGGGGGGCACTCCTACGAGCAGTACTTC
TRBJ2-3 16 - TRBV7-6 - CASSFRQGITTDTQYF TGTGCCAGCAGCTTCCGGCAGGGGATAACCACAGATACGCAGTATTTT
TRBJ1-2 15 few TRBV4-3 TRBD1 CASSPQPGQVYGYTF TGCGCCAGCAGCCCCCAACCGGGACAGGTCTATGGCTACACCTTC
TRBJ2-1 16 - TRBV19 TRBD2 CASSGLAGGSTNEQFF TGTGCCAGTAGTGGACTAGCGGGAGGGTCCACAAATGAGCAGTTCTTC
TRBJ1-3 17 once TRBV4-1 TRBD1 CASSQDIVTGRGNTIYF TGCGCCAGCAGCCAAGATATAGTGACAGGGCGTGGAAACACCATATATTTT
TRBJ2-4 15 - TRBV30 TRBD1 CAWREQGAVKNIQYF TGTGCCTGGAGGGAACAGGGGGCGGTCAAAAACATTCAGTACTTC
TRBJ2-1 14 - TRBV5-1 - CASSLENRAGEQFF TGCGCCAGCAGCTTGGAAAACAGGGCAGGTGAGCAGTTCTTC
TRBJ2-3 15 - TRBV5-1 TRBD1 CASSLRDRVLDTQYF TGCGCCAGCAGCCTCCGGGACAGGGTGTTAGATACGCAGTATTTT
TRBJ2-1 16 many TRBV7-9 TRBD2 CASSPRLAGLYNEQFF TGTGCCAGCAGCCCCCGTCTAGCGGGTCTTTACAATGAGCAGTTCTTC
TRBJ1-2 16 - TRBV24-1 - CATSDPEGTSNYGYTF TGTGCCACCAGTGACCCGGAGGGGACGTCTAACTATGGCTACACCTTC
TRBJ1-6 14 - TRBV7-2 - CASSPRGLGSPLHF TGTGCCAGCAGCCCTAGGGGCTTAGGCTCACCCCTCCACTTT
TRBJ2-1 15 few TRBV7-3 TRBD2 CASSIGTSGNNEQFF TGTGCCAGCAGCATCGGGACTAGCGGGAACAATGAGCAGTTCTTC
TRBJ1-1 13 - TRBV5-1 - CASSSLENTEAFF TGCGCCAGCAGCTCCCTAGAGAACACTGAAGCTTTCTTT
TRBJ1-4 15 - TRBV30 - CAWSVLGVPSEKLFF TGTGCCTGGAGTGTATTGGGAGTCCCCTCTGAAAAACTGTTTTTT
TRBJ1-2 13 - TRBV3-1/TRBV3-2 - CASSPTTSYGYTF TGTGCCAGCAGCCCAACGACTAGCTATGGCTACACCTTC
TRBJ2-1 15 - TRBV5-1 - CASSLVASADNEQFF TGCGCCAGCAGCTTGGTTGCTAGCGCAGACAATGAGCAGTTCTTC
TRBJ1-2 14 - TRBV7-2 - CASSLAAAGYGYTF TGTGCCAGCAGCTTAGCCGCCGCGGGCTATGGCTACACCTTC
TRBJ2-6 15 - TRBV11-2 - CASSLRGRGANVLTF TGTGCCAGCAGTCTAAGGGGAAGAGGGGCCAACGTCCTGACTTTC
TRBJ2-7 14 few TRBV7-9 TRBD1 CASSAGTGFYEQYF TGTGCCAGCAGCGCCGGGACAGGATTCTACGAGCAGTACTTC
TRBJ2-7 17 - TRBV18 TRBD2 CASSPFPLGTSRYEQYF TGTGCCAGCTCACCATTTCCCTTGGGGACTAGCCGTTACGAGCAGTACTTC
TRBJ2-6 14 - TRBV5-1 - CATAEGTGANVLTF TGCGCCACCGCTGAGGGAACAGGGGCCAACGTCCTGACTTTC
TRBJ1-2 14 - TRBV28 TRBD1 CASHLRRDSGGYTF TGTGCCAGCCATCTCCGCAGGGACAGTGGTGGCTACACCTTC
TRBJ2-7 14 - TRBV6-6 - CASSLRDSRYEQYF TGTGCCAGCAGCCTCCGGGACTCTCGATACGAGCAGTACTTC
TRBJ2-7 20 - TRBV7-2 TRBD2 CASSLAGLAGGPGGSYEQYF TGTGCCAGCAGCTTAGCAGGACTAGCGGGAGGGCCTGGTGGTTCGTACGAGCAGTACTTC
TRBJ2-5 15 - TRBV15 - CATSRDSSSKETQYF TGTGCCACCAGCAGAGATTCTAGTAGCAAGGAGACCCAGTACTTC
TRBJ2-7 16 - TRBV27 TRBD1 CASSSVGRDRDYEQYF TGTGCCAGCAGTTCCGTAGGCCGGGACAGGGATTACGAGCAGTACTTC
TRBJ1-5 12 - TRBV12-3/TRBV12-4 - CASSGGPQPQHF TGTGCCAGCAGTGGTGGGCCGCAGCCCCAGCATTTT
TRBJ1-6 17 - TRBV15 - CATATEGLSSYNSPLHF TGTGCCACCGCAACTGAGGGCTTAAGCTCCTATAATTCACCCCTCCACTTT
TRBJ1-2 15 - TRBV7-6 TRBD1 CASSSNQGATGGYTF TGTGCCAGCAGTTCTAACCAGGGGGCAACCGGTGGCTACACCTTC
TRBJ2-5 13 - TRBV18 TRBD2 CASSRTGGETQYF TGTGCCAGCTCACGGACGGGGGGGGAGACCCAGTACTTC
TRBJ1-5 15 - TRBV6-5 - CASSINRRNNQPQHF TGTGCCAGCAGTATCAACAGGCGAAACAATCAGCCCCAGCATTTT
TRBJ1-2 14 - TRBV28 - CASWPRDWAEGYTF TGTGCCAGCTGGCCCAGGGATTGGGCTGAGGGCTACACCTTC
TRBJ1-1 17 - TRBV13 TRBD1 CASSSGQGAFVNTEAFF TGTGCCAGCAGCTCAGGACAGGGGGCTTTTGTGAACACTGAAGCTTTCTTT
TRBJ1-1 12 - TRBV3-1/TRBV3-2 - CASSQGEAKAFF TGTGCCAGCAGCCAAGGGGAGGCAAAAGCTTTCTTT
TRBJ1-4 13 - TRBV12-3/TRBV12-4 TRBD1 CASQSRGREKLFF TGTGCCAGCCAGAGCAGGGGGCGTGAAAAACTGTTTTTT
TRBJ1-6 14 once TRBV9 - CASSPQGIGSPLHF TGTGCCAGCAGCCCACAGGGAATTGGTTCACCCCTCCACTTT
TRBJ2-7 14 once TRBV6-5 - CASSPPLEQGEQYF TGTGCCAGCAGTCCCCCTCTGGAGCAAGGCGAGCAGTACTTC
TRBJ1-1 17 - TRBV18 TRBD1 CASSPTSIGTGVTEAFF TGTGCCAGCTCTCCTACATCTATCGGGACAGGGGTCACTGAAGCTTTCTTT
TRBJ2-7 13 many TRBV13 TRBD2 CASSHLAGAEQYF TGTGCCAGCAGCCATCTAGCGGGAGCCGAGCAGTACTTC
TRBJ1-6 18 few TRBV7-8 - CASSSKSGVGSYNSPLHF TGTGCCAGCAGCTCCAAATCCGGGGTGGGGTCCTATAATTCACCCCTCCACTTT
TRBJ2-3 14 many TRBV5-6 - CASSLAAGIDTQYF TGTGCCAGCAGCTTGGCCGCAGGTATAGATACGCAGTATTTT